This record looks at one TCR beta chain sequence and its context. Its matching antigen is unknown. This sample stems from a study of cytomegalovirus exposure and HLA in healthy donors. PCR employed 60 Vbeta and 13 Jbeta primers. Assay: immunoSEQ multiplex PCR; the TCRdb copy retains only in-frame clones and omits some. This sample has about 130,000 clones, with 55% to 75% found just once. Broader study findings: Several of the most significant clusters were apparently associated with common viral pathogens in a later analysis. Cytomegalovirus-associated TCR beta chains were listed, numbering around 150.

The CDR3 is made up of 13 amino acids. V lost 2 bases and J 2 bases, leaving 6 bases between the germline ends. Germline V gene sequence: CDR1 SGHRS, CDR2 YFSETQ. Healthy bone marrow donors formed the donor group. This receptor was obtained from a man aged 50 to 60 in good health and CMV-seropositive. The gene calls are TRBV5-1 and TRBJ2-3; D unresolved. Sample: PBMCs. CDR3 region: CASSLDNTDTQYF. The CDR3 nucleotides read TGCGCCAGCAGCTTAGACAACACAGATACGCAGTATTTT.